The source of this T cell receptor (beta chain) is a study of patients and donors after allogeneic stem cell transplantation. The CDR3 contains 17 residues. CDR1 is SGDLS and CDR2 is YYNGEE in the germline V gene. The ends lost 2 bases at V and 0 bases at J; junction bases unmatched: 9. MiXCR, applied by TCRdb to the RT-PCR reads, yields one record per CDR3 protein. The sample contains approximately 60,000 distinct CDR3 sequences, 13% of which appear only once. The TCR originated in a human donor who was either an allogeneic HSCT recipient or a stem cell or donor lymphocyte infusion donor (not recorded which). It is not recorded whose cells these are; they may come from a transplant donor. Material: blood, either unsorted or a sorted T cell fraction (not recorded which). The rearrangement joins TRBV9 to TRBJ2-5, with 8 bases identical to TRBD1. The CDR3 loop is CASSVRDRRLNQETQYF. The CDR3 nucleotides are TGTGCCAGCAGCGTCCGGGACAGGAGATTGAACCAAGAGACCCAGTACTTC.